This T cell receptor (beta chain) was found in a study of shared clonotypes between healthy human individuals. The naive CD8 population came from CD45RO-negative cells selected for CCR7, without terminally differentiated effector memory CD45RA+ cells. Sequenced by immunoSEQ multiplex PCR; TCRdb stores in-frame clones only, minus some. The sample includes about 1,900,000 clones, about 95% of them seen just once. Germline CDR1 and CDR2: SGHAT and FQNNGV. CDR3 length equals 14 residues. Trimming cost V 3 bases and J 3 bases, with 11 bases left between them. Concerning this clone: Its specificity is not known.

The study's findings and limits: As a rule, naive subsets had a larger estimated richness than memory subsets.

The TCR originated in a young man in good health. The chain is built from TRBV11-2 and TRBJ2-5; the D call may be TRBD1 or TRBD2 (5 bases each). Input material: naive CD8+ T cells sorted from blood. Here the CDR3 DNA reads TGTGCCAGCAGCTTTCCCGGGGCAAAAGAGACCCAGTACTTC. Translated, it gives CASSFPGAKETQYF.